Listed here are 32 T cell receptor beta chains from one sample, sequenced in a study of blood T cell repertoires in COVID-19. Profiling relied on immunoSEQ multiplex PCR, and the TCRdb table lists in-frame clones only, not all of them. The table has under 45,000 clones, under 80% seen once. Source material: peripheral blood. The receptor source for this set is an elderly man with acute or convalescent COVID-19.

The chain combines TRBV5-4 with TRBJ2-1, with TRBD2 matching over 11 bases. The germline gives CDR1 SGHNT, CDR2 YYREEE (reference sequence). The CDR3 has 16 amino acids. J gave up 9 bases and V 0 bases, and 8 bases lay outside the gene matches. DNA of the CDR3: TGTGCCAGCAGCTTGGAACTAGCGGGAGTCTCGGTTGAGCAGTTCTTC. Its protein product is CASSLELAGVSVEQFF.

This clone was seen a single time. The rearrangement uses TRBV5-1 and TRBJ2-1; 11 bases map to TRBD1. With 3 bases clipped from V and 4 bases from J, the junction kept 3 bases outside the gene matches. The CDR3 is 15 residues long. Germline V gives CDR1 SGHRS, CDR2 YFSETQ. This CDR3 is CASSWTGGAYNEQFF. The DNA for the CDR3 is TGCGCCAGCAGCTGGACAGGGGGCGCATACAATGAGCAGTTCTTC. Looking up the rest from reference TRBV5-1 and TRBJ2-1 gives the full variable domain: KAGVTQTPRYLIKTRGQQVTLSCSPISGHRSVSWYQQTPGQGLQFLFEYFSETQRNKGNFPGRFSGRQFSNSRSEMNVSTLELGDSALYLCASSWTGGAYNEQFFGPGTRLTVL.

This clone was counted a single time. The chain combines TRBV13 with TRBJ2-3; TRBD2 aligns across 8 bases. CDR1 is PRHDT and CDR2 is FYEKMQ in the germline V gene (reference sequence). CDR3 length: 19 amino acids. V was clipped by 3 bases and J by 2 bases; unmatched bases: 16. CDR3 residues: CASSFSLVGAGEFTDTQYF. CDR3 nucleotide sequence: TGTGCCAGCAGCTTTAGCCTGGTGGGAGCGGGGGAGTTCACAGATACGCAGTATTTT. Looking up the rest from reference TRBV13 and TRBJ2-3 gives the full variable domain: AAGVIQSPRHLIKEKRETATLKCYPIPRHDTVYWYQQGPGQDPQFLISFYEKMQSDKGSIPDRFSAQQFSDYHSELNMSSLELGDSALYFCASSFSLVGAGEFTDTQYFGPGTRLTVL.

A single count supports this clone. CDR3 in amino acids: CASSYGRAYEQYF. The CDR3 coding sequence is TGTGCCAGCAGTTATGGCAGGGCGTACGAGCAGTACTTC. The chain combines TRBV6-6 with TRBJ2-7, with D possibly being TRBD1 (5 bases). V dropped 3 bases and J dropped 4 bases, with 10 bases sitting between them. This CDR3 has 13 amino acids. The germline V gene encodes CDR1 MNHNY and CDR2 SVGAGI (reference sequence).

In DNA, the CDR3 is TGTGCCAGCAGTCGGGACAAGACAACTAATGAAAAACTGTTTTTT. This encodes CASSRDKTTNEKLFF. This rearrangement joins TRBV2 to TRBJ1-4, with TRBD1 as a possible D gene (6 bases). CDR1 and CDR2 (germline): SNHLY, FYNNEI. The CDR3 runs 15 residues. Trimming shortened V by 5 bases and J by 0 bases, and 10 bases separated the two germline ends.

This clone was observed a few times. The chain has TRBV6-1 and TRBJ2-7; TRBD1 is a possible D gene (5 bases). This CDR3 contains 13 residues. CDR1 and CDR2 from the germline V gene are MNHNS and SASEGT. V gave up 2 bases and J gave up 2 bases, with 7 bases separating them. The CDR3 nucleotides are TGTGCCAGCAGTGAAAGGACACCCTACGAGCAGTACTTC. Its translation is CASSERTPYEQYF.

The rearrangement joins TRBV9 to TRBJ1-5, with D possibly matching TRBD1 (5 bases). CDR3 length: 13 amino acids. The V end lost 2 bases, the J end lost 6 bases, and 9 bases lay between the germline ends. Germline V gene data show CDR1 as SGDLS and CDR2 as YYNGEE. The CDR3 nucleotides are TGTGCCAGCAGCGTTCGGGGGTCTCAGCCCCAGCATTTT. Translation: CASSVRGSQPQHF.

The gene calls are TRBV5-1 and TRBJ2-7, with 9 bases aligning to TRBD1. The V gene end was trimmed by 5 bases and the J gene end by 1 base; junction bases not matched to a gene: 4. The CDR3 loop spans 14 amino acids. The germline CDR1 and CDR2 sequences are SGHRS and YFSETQ. The CDR3: CASRPGTGSYEQYF. The DNA for the CDR3 is TGCGCCAGCAGACCCGGGACAGGGTCCTACGAGCAGTACTTC.

The chain employs TRBV18 and TRBJ2-1, with D possibly TRBD2 on 5 matching bases. Per germline, CDR1 KGHSH and CDR2 LQKENI. CDR3 length: 15 amino acids. V shed 3 bases and J shed 8 bases, with 17 bases lying between them. CDR3 DNA: TGTGCCAGCTCACCCGCCTCCCGGGGAGTGCATGAGCAGTTCTTC. Amino acid sequence: CASSPASRGVHEQFF.

The chain's CDR3 is CASREAGGELFF. Written as DNA, the CDR3 is TGTGCCAGCAGAGAAGCTGGCGGGGAGCTGTTTTTT. The chain carries TRBV3-1 (or the pseudogene TRBV3-2) and TRBJ2-2; D gene uncertain. The CDR3 consists of 12 residues. Germline V lookup: CDR1 LGHDT, CDR2 YNNKEL (reference sequence). The V end lost 6 bases, the J end lost 7 bases, and 9 bases lay between the germline ends.

The chain carries TRBV9 and TRBJ2-1, with TRBD2 identical over 7 bases. J gave up 9 bases and V 6 bases, and 6 bases lay outside the gene matches. The CDR3 consists of 12 residues. CDR1 is SGDLS and CDR2 is YYNGEE in the germline V gene. The CDR3 spells CASKRELGEQFF. For the CDR3, the DNA is TGTGCCAGCAAGCGGGAACTCGGTGAGCAGTTCTTC.

V and J are TRBV5-6 and TRBJ1-1; 8 positions agree with TRBD1. This CDR3 has 16 amino acids. V was pared by 4 bases and J by 6 bases, with 14 bases of the junction left unmatched. CDR1 is SGHDT, CDR2 YYEEEE, per germline. The CDR3 DNA reads as TGTGCCAGCAGCCCCGGGGCAGGGGGCCGATCCGCTGAAGCTTTCTTT. As protein: CASSPGAGGRSAEAFF.

The rearrangement links TRBV2 to TRBJ2-7; TRBD1 matches 12 bases. The CDR3 spans 14 residues. V trimming: 6 bases; J trimming: 5 bases; junction bases outside the gene matches: 5. The germline V gene has CDR1 SNHLY and CDR2 FYNNEI. DNA for the CDR3: TGTGCCAGCAGAGGGACAGGGGGCATCGACGAGCAGTACTTC. This codes for CASRGTGGIDEQYF.

The chain is built from TRBV10-2 and TRBJ2-7, with D possibly being TRBD2 (5 bases). The CDR3 totals 12 residues. Germline CDR1 reads WSHSY; CDR2 reads SAAADI. V was cut by 4 bases and J by 3 bases, with 7 bases left in between. The CDR3 coding sequence is TGCGCCAGCAGTGCCGAGGGCTACGAGCAGTACTTC. Amino acids: CASSAEGYEQYF.

The chain employs TRBV4-1 and TRBJ2-7; 10 bases match TRBD2. This CDR3 is 15 amino acids long. Germline trimming cut 0 bases from V and 3 bases from J; bases unmatched to any gene: 2. Germline CDR1 MGHRA, CDR2 YSYEKL. The CDR3 is CASSQELAGFYEQYF. CDR3 sequence (DNA): TGCGCCAGCAGCCAAGAACTAGCGGGGTTCTACGAGCAGTACTTC.

In nucleotides, the CDR3 is TGCGCCAGCAGCTTGGCGCCAGGGTCTGCGGAGACCCAGTACTTC. Protein sequence: CASSLAPGSAETQYF. The chain uses TRBV5-1 and TRBJ2-5, with a possible D match to TRBD1 (5 bases). The CDR3 runs 15 residues. Trimming took 0 bases from V and 5 from J, leaving 14 bases between them. Germline loops: CDR1 SGHRS, CDR2 YFSETQ.

The V call is TRBV10-1, the J call TRBJ2-5; 8 bases agree with TRBD2. CDR1 and CDR2 from the germline V gene are WNHNN and SYGVQD (reference sequence). V shed 3 bases, J shed 1 base, and the junction held 7 bases outside the gene matches. CDR3 size: 16 residues. CDR3 amino acids: CASSDLAGGSQETQYF. The DNA for the CDR3 is TGCGCCAGCAGTGATCTTGCGGGGGGCTCCCAAGAGACCCAGTACTTC.

The chain couples TRBV5-1 to TRBJ1-4; TRBD1 agrees at 8 bases. Trimming removed 1 base from V and 5 bases from J; junction bases left unmatched: 16. Germline assignment: CDR1 SGHRS and CDR2 YFSETQ. This CDR3 is 19 amino acids long. In DNA form, the CDR3 reads TGCGCCAGCAGCTTGCTCCCTGGACAGGGTAGGGGTGGAAATGAAAAACTGTTTTTT. Its protein product is CASSLLPGQGRGGNEKLFF.

The chain links TRBV5-1 to TRBJ1-2, with 7 bases matching TRBD1. The V and J ends lost 0 bases and 6 bases, in that order; junction bases with no gene match: 8. CDR3 length: 15 amino acids. Germline-derived CDR1 and CDR2 are SGHRS and YFSETQ. CDR3 sequence reads: CASSLGAQGKNGYTF. The CDR3 DNA reads as TGCGCCAGCAGCTTGGGCGCACAGGGGAAGAATGGCTACACCTTC. Variable domain in full (rest from reference TRBV5-1 and TRBJ1-2): KAGVTQTPRYLIKTRGQQVTLSCSPISGHRSVSWYQQTPGQGLQFLFEYFSETQRNKGNFPGRFSGRQFSNSRSEMNVSTLELGDSALYLCASSLGAQGKNGYTFGSGTRLTVV.

The chain recombines TRBV7-2 with TRBJ2-5, with D hard to call. V lost 0 bases and J 2 bases, leaving 4 bases between the germline ends. In germline, CDR1 is SGHTA, CDR2 FQGNSA. CDR3 length: 13 residues. CDR3 region: CASSLARQETQYF. The DNA of the CDR3 is TGTGCCAGCAGCTTAGCGCGACAAGAGACCCAGTACTTC.

The chain carries TRBV3-1 (or the pseudogene TRBV3-2) and TRBJ1-2; the match to TRBD1 covers 8 bases. V trimming: 1 base; J trimming: 8 bases; junction bases outside the gene matches: 9. From germline, CDR1 is LGHDT and CDR2 YNNKEL (reference sequence). CDR3 length equals 15 residues. This CDR3 reads CASSQGSRGRQGYTF. The CDR3 nucleotides read TGTGCCAGCAGCCAAGGGTCCAGGGGGCGGCAAGGCTACACCTTC.

The chain combines TRBV5-6 with TRBJ1-2, with a tentative D call TRBD1 (5 bases). The germline V and J ends were trimmed by 0 bases and 4 bases, with 10 bases remaining between them. The CDR3 loop spans 14 amino acids. Germline CDR1 SGHDT, CDR2 YYEEEE. Here the CDR3 reads CASSLVDSLYGYTF. The DNA of the CDR3 is TGTGCCAGCAGCTTGGTCGACAGCCTCTATGGCTACACCTTC.

The chain links TRBV7-9 to TRBJ1-2, with D possibly TRBD1 on 5 matching bases. This CDR3 is 16 amino acids long. The germline CDR1 and CDR2 sequences are SEHNR and FQNEAQ (reference sequence). V lost 5 bases, J lost 8 bases, and 24 bases lay in between. In DNA, the CDR3 is TGTGCCAGCAGCCCACCCTGGGCAGGGATCTATGGGGGCTACACCTTC. It translates to CASSPPWAGIYGGYTF.

The gene calls are TRBV28 and TRBJ2-7; 7 nucleotides align to TRBD1. Germline V gene data show CDR1 as MDHEN and CDR2 as SYDVKM. Germline trimming cut 10 bases from V and 7 bases from J; bases unmatched to any gene: 10. The CDR3 has 12 amino acids. In DNA, the CDR3 is TGTGCCACCTGGACAGGAGTCTTTGAGCAGTACTTC. Translated, it gives CATWTGVFEQYF.

J is TRBJ2-7 and V is TRBV5-5; 9 bases align to TRBD1. CDR3 size: 15 residues. The V and J ends lost 4 bases and 6 bases, in that order; junction bases with no gene match: 11. Germline CDR1 SGHKS, CDR2 YYEKEE (reference sequence). The chain's CDR3 is CASSIRDREGVEQYF. CDR3 DNA: TGTGCCAGCAGCATCCGGGACAGGGAGGGGGTCGAGCAGTACTTC. The variable domain in full, with the rest retrieved from reference TRBV5-5 and TRBJ2-7, is DAGVTQSPTHLIKTRGQQVTLRCSPISGHKSVSWYQQVLGQGPQFIFQYYEKEERGRGNFPDRFSARQFPNYSSELNVNALLLGDSALYLCASSIRDREGVEQYFGPGTRLTVT.

The chain combines TRBV2 with TRBJ1-2; perhaps TRBD1 as D (5 bases). Trimming shortened V by 8 bases and J by 10 bases, and 17 bases separated the two germline ends. In germline, CDR1 is SNHLY, CDR2 FYNNEI. CDR3 length: 12 amino acids. Written as DNA, the CDR3 is TGTGCCAGCGGGGACTTCCTCCTATACTACACCTTC. It yields the protein CASGDFLLYYTF.

The rearrangement links TRBV24-1 to TRBJ2-5, with D possibly matching TRBD1 (6 bases). V was pared by 4 bases and J by 2 bases, with 13 bases between. This CDR3 has 15 amino acids. Germline lookup yields CDR1 KGHDR and CDR2 SFDVKD. CDR3 sequence (DNA): TGTGCCACCAGTGACAGACAGGCCCGTCAAGAGACCCAGTACTTC. This codes for CATSDRQARQETQYF.

V is TRBV5-1 and J is TRBJ2-1; D may be TRBD2 (5 bases). Trimming removed 0 bases from V and 7 bases from J, with 14 bases in between. The CDR3 length is 15 residues. Germline CDR1 and CDR2: SGHRS and YFSETQ. The CDR3 sequence: CASSLAGWRGNEQFF. The CDR3 DNA follows: TGCGCCAGCAGCTTGGCAGGATGGAGAGGGAATGAGCAGTTCTTC.

V and J are TRBV5-1 and TRBJ2-5; D unclear. Germline CDR1 SGHRS, CDR2 YFSETQ. Trimming removed 0 bases at V and 2 bases at J, with 8 bases between. This CDR3 contains 14 residues. CDR3 in amino acids: CASSLVVGQETQYF. The DNA for the CDR3 is TGCGCCAGCAGCTTGGTAGTCGGGCAAGAGACCCAGTACTTC.

The gene calls are TRBV10-3 and TRBJ1-3, with 9 bases lining up with TRBD1. The CDR3 spans 14 residues. The V and J ends lost 7 bases and 3 bases, in that order; junction bases with no gene match: 4. CDR1 is ENHRY and CDR2 is SYGVKD in the germline V gene. The CDR3 sequence: CAINRDRDGNTIYF. The CDR3 DNA reads as TGTGCCATCAACCGGGACAGGGATGGAAACACCATATATTTT.

The J gene is TRBJ2-4, the V gene TRBV30, with 12 bases lining up with TRBD1. Unmatched junction bases numbered 6, after V lost 5 bases and J lost 7 bases. The CDR3 is made up of 14 amino acids. Germline-derived CDR1 and CDR2 are GTSNPN and SVGIG (reference sequence). Here the CDR3 DNA reads TGTGCCTGGTCCCGGGACAGGGGGCTGAACATTCAGTACTTC. As protein: CAWSRDRGLNIQYF.

This clone was recorded only once. The J gene is TRBJ1-6, the V gene TRBV19; possibly TRBD1 for D (5 bases). V shed 5 bases and J shed 8 bases, with 16 bases lying between them. The CDR3 loop spans 15 amino acids. CDR1 is LNHDA, CDR2 SQIVND, per germline (reference sequence). The CDR3 DNA reads as TGTGCCAGTAGTCAGAACAGGAGGGGTGATTCACCCCTCCACTTT. It yields the protein CASSQNRRGDSPLHF.